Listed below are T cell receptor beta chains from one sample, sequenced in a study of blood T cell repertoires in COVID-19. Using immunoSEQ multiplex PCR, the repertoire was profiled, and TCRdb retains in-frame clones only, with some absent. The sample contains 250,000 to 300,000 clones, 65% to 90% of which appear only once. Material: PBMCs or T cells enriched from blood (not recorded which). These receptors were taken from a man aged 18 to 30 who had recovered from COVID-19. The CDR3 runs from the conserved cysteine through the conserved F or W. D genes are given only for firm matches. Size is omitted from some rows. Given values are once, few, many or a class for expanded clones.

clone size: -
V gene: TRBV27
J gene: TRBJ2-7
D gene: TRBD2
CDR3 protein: CASSLTSGSLSYEQYF
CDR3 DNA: TGTGCCAGCAGTCTGACTAGCGGGAGCCTCTCCTACGAGCAGTACTTC

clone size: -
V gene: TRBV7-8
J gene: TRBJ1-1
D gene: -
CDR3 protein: CASSLGRKPEAFF
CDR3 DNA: TGTGCCAGCAGCTTAGGCAGGAAGCCTGAAGCTTTCTTT

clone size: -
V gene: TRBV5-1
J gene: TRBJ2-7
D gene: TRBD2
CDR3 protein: CASSSGTSGTYEQYF
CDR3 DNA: TGCGCCAGCAGCTCCGGGACTAGCGGGACGTACGAGCAGTACTTC

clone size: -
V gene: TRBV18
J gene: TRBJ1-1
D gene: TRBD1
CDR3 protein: CASSGGTANTEAFF
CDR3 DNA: TGTGCCAGCTCAGGGGGGACAGCGAACACTGAAGCTTTCTTT

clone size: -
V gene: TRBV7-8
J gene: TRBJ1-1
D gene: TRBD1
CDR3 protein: CASSLVGTGLTFF
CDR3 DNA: TGTGCCAGCAGCTTAGTAGGGACAGGGTTGACTTTCTTT

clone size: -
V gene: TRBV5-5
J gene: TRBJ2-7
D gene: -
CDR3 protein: CASSLEDRSPFEQYF
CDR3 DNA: TGTGCCAGCAGCTTGGAGGACAGAAGCCCTTTCGAGCAGTACTTC

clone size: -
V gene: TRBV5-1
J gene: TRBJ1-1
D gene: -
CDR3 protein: CASSASPGELRTEAFF
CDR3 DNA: TGCGCCAGCAGCGCATCCCCAGGGGAGTTAAGGACTGAAGCTTTCTTT

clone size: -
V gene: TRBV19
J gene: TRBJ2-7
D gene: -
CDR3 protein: CASGGADSYEQYF
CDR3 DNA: TGTGCCAGTGGAGGGGCAGATTCCTACGAGCAGTACTTC

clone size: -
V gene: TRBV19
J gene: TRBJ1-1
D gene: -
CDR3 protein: CASINSGRQYLTEAFF
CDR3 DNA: TGTGCCAGTATCAATTCGGGCCGACAGTACCTCACTGAAGCTTTCTTT

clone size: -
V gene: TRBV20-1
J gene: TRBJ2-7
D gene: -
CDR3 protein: CSANRQYEQYF
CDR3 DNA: TGCAGTGCAAATCGACAATACGAGCAGTACTTC

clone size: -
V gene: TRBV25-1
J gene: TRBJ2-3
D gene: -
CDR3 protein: CASSLTGPFTDTQYF
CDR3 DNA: TGTGCCAGCAGCCTAACAGGGCCCTTCACAGATACGCAGTATTTT

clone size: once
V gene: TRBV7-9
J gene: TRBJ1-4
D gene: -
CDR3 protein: CASSRSGGTNEKLFF
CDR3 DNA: TGTGCCAGCAGCCGGAGCGGGGGAACCAATGAAAAACTGTTTTTT

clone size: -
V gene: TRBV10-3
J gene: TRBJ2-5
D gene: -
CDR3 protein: CAIGDREETQYF
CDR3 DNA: TGTGCCATCGGCGACAGAGAAGAGACCCAGTACTTC

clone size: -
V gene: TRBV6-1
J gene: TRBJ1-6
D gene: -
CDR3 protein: CASSEWARDSPLHF
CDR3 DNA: TGTGCCAGCAGTGAATGGGCCAGAGATTCACCCCTCCACTTT

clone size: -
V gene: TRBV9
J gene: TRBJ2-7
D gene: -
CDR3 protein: CASSVGAGEQYF
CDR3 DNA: TGTGCCAGCAGCGTAGGGGCAGGCGAGCAGTACTTC

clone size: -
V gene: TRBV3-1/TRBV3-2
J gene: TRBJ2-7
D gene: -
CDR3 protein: CASSQALWQAHEQYF
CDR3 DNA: TGTGCCAGCAGCCAAGCCTTGTGGCAGGCCCACGAGCAGTACTTC

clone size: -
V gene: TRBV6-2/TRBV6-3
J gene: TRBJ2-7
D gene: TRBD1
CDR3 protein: CASSRTGLYEQYF
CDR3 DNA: TGTGCCAGCAGCCGGACAGGCCTCTACGAGCAGTACTTC

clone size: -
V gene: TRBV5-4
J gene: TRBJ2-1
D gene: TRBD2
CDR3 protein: CASSLAGSSGYNEQFF
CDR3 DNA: TGTGCCAGCAGCTTGGCCGGGTCTAGCGGCTACAATGAGCAGTTCTTC